The clone carrying this T cell receptor beta chain was seen a few times. Its specificity is unknown. One end of the junction does not line up with germline, which may come from a read error. The data are from a study of vaccination and CD4 T cells after COVID-19. The Oncomine TCR Beta short-read assay was applied to DNA of cultured CD4+ T cells. TCRdb ran MiXCR on the PCR reads and lists one entry per CDR3 protein. Here the sample spans around 19,000 distinct CDR3 sequences, 55% being singletons. Treatment in this sample: approximately 10-day PBMC culture with coronavirus spike peptide pools or control peptides (ViraFEST assay). This clonotype was sampled from a human donor who had recovered from COVID-19. Sequenced material: CD4+ T cells from blood, cultured in vitro.

CDR3 amino acids: CASSPAEAFF. CDR3 DNA sequence: TGTGCCAGCAGCCCCGCTGAGGCTTTCTTT. This chain uses TRBV7-8 with TRBJ1-1; D not resolved. The germline CDR1 and CDR2 sequences are SGHVS and FQNEAQ. CDR3 size: 10 residues.